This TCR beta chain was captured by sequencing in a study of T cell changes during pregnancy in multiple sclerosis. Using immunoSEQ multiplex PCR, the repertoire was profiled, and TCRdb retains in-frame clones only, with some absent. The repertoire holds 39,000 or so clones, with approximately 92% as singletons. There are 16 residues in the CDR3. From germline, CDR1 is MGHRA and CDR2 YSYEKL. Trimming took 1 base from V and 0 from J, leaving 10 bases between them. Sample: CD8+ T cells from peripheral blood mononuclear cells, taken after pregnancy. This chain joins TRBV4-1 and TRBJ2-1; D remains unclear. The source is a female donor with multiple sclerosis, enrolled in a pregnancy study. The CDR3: CASSQVDILSYNEQFF. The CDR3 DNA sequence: TGCGCCAGCAGCCAAGTCGACATACTCTCCTACAATGAGCAGTTCTTC.